This TCR beta chain was retrieved from a study of blood T cell repertoires in COVID-19. Study in general: Samples taken during acute and convalescent COVID-19 were collected in the United States, Italy and Spain. Sample material is recorded as cDNA or gDNA derived from T cells, B-cell-depleted T cells, or PBMCs.

Methods used by the authors: Nucleated cell counts were estimated from reference gene primer amplification. Assay used: immunoSEQ multiplex PCR; TCRdb lists only in-frame clones, some missing. D and trimming come from the DNA, and the V and J calls and clone size come from that table. The sample has around 180,000 clones, approximately 87% seen once. This clone was detected once. The CDR3 has 14 amino acids. Germline CDR1 is SGHTA and CDR2 is FQGNSA. The V and J ends lost 5 bases and 0 bases, in that order; junction bases with no gene match: 4. This chain joins TRBV7-2 and TRBJ2-7, with 7 bases aligning to TRBD1. This TCR came from a man between 65 and 79 years old with active or convalescent COVID-19. Sequenced sample: peripheral blood. CDR3 amino acids: CASSQTGFSYEQYF. The CDR3, as DNA: TGTGCCAGCAGCCAGACAGGGTTCTCCTACGAGCAGTACTTC. Filled out from reference TRBV7-2 and TRBJ2-7, the complete variable domain reads GAGVSQSPSNKVTEKGKDVELRCDPISGHTALYWYRQSLGQGLEFLIYFQGNSAPDKSGLPSDRFSAERTGGSVSTLTIQRTQQEDSAVYLCASSQTGFSYEQYFGPGTRLTVT.